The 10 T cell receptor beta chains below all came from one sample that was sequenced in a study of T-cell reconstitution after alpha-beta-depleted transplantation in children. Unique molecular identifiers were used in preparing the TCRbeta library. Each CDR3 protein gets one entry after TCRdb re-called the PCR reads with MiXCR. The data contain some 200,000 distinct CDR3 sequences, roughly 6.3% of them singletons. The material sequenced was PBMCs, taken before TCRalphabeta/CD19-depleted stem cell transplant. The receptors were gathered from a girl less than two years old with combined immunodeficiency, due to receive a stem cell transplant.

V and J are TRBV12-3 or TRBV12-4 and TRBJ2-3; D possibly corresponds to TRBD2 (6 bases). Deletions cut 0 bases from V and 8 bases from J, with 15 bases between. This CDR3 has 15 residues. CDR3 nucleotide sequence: TGTGCCAGCAGTTTAGCGGCGGGCCCCGGGGGTACGCAGTATTTT. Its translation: CASSLAAGPGGTQYF.

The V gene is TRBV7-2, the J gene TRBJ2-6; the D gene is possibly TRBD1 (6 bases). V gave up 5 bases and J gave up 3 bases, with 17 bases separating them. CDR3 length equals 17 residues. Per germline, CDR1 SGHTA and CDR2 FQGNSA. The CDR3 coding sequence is TGTGCCAGCAGCACAGGGTTTGGGCTGGTTGGGGCCAACGTCCTGACTTTC. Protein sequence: CASSTGFGLVGANVLTF.

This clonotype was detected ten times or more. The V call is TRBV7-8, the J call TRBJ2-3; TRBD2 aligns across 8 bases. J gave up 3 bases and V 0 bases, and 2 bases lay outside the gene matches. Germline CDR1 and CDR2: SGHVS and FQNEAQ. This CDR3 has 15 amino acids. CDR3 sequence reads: CASSLAGTRTDTQYF. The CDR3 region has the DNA TGTGCCAGCAGCTTAGCCGGGACTAGGACAGATACGCAGTATTTT.

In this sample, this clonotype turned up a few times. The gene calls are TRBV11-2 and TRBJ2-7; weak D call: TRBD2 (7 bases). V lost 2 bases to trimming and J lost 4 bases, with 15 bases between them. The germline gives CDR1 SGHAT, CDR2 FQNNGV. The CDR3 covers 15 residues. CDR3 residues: CASSLRGAGRYEQYF. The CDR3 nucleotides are TGTGCCAGCAGCTTACGGGGGGCAGGTCGATACGAGCAGTACTTC. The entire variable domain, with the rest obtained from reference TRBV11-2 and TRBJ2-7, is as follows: EAGVAQSPRYKIIEKRQSVAFWCNPISGHATLYWYQQILGQGPKLLIQFQNNGVVDDSQLPKDRFSAERLKGVDSTLKIQPAKLEDSAVYLCASSLRGAGRYEQYFGPGTRLTVT.

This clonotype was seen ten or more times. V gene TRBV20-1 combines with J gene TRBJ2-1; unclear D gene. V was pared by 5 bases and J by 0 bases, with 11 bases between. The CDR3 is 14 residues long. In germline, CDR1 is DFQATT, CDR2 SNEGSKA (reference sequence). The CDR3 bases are TGCAGTGCTGCCCTTGGCAGCTCCTACAATGAGCAGTTCTTC. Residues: CSAALGSSYNEQFF.

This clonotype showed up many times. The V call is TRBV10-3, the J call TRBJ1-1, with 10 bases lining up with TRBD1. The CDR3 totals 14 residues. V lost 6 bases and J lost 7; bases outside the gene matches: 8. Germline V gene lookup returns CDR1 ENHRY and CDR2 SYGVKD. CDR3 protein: CAISRTGGLFEAFF. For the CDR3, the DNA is TGTGCCATCAGCAGGACAGGGGGTTTATTTGAAGCTTTCTTT.

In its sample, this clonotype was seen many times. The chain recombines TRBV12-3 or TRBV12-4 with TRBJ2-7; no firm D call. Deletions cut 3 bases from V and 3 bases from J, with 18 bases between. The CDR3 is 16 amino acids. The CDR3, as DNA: TGTGCCAGCAGTTTTAGGACCCTACCCCGCATCTACGAGCAGTACTTC. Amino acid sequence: CASSFRTLPRIYEQYF.

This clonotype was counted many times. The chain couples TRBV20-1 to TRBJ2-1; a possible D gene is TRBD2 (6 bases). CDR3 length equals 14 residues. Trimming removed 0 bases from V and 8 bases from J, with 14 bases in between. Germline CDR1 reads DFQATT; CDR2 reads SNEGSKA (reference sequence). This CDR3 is CSAREGDSGDEQFF. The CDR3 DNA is TGCAGTGCTAGAGAGGGTGATAGCGGCGATGAGCAGTTCTTC.

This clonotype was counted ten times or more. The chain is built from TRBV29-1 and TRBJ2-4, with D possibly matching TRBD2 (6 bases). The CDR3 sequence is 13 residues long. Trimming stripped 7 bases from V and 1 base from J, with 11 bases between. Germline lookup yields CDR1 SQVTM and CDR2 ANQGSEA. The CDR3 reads CSGGGGAKNIQYF. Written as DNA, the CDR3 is TGCAGCGGGGGTGGGGGGGCCAAAAACATTCAGTACTTC.

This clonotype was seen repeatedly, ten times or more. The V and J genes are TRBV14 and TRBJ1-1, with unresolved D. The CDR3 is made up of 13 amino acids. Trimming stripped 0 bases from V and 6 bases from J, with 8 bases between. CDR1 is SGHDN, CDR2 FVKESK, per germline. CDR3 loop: CASSQEMGSEAFF. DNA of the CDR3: TGTGCCAGCAGCCAAGAAATGGGCTCTGAAGCTTTCTTT. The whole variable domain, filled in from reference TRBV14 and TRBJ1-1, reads EAGVTQFPSHSVIEKGQTVTLRCDPISGHDNLYWYRRVMGKEIKFLLHFVKESKQDESGMPNNRFLAERTGGTYSTLKVQPAELEDSGVYFCASSQEMGSEAFFGQGTRLTVV.